The rows below give T cell receptor beta chains drawn from one sample of a study of blood T cells in healthy people across ages. TCRdb itself ran the 5' RACE reads through MiXCR, one entry per CDR3 protein. The sample lists hundreds of thousands of distinct CDR3 sequences; roughly 53% were seen once. The sequenced sample was blood. The source of these receptors is an elderly man in good health. Both conserved end residues are part of each CDR3. The D gene is left open where the match is weak. Clone size is stated in some rows and not others, as once, few, many or a class when expanded.

>.|.|TRBV20-1|TRBJ2-3
TGCAGTGCTAGTCCTCAGACACCATCTGGCACAGATACGCAGTATTTT
CSASPQTPSGTDTQYF
>.|.|TRBV6-5|TRBJ1-6
TGTGCCAGCACGGGGGGTCCATCGCAACCCCTCCACTTT
CASTGGPSQPLHF
>.|TRBD2|TRBV6-2/TRBV6-3|TRBJ2-4
TGTGCCAGCCGTCAGGGACTAGCGGGAGTAAACATTCAGTACTTC
CASRQGLAGVNIQYF
>.|.|TRBV7-6|TRBJ2-6
TGTGCCAGCAGCTTAGCAGTGACAGGACCCTCTGGGGCCAACGTCCTGACTTTC
CASSLAVTGPSGANVLTF
>once|TRBD1|TRBV20-1|TRBJ1-4
TGCAGTGCTAGACCCATAGAGGACAGGACTTCGGATAATGAAAAACTGTTTTTT
CSARPIEDRTSDNEKLFF
>.|.|TRBV25-1|TRBJ2-7
TGTGCCAGCAGTGGCCAGGGCGGCGAGATGCTCGAGCAGTACTTC
CASSGQGGEMLEQYF
>.|TRBD2|TRBV20-1|TRBJ2-1
TGCAGTGCTAGATTAGCGGGAGATGGTGAGCAGTTCTTC
CSARLAGDGEQFF
>few|.|TRBV14|TRBJ2-5
TGTGCCAGCAGCCAAACTCGGGGGCTGGTAGAGACCCAGTACTTC
CASSQTRGLVETQYF
>few|.|TRBV6-4|TRBJ2-1
TGTGCCAGCAGTGACTTTGACCGGCGGATCAATGAGCAGTTCTTC
CASSDFDRRINEQFF
>.|TRBD1|TRBV2|TRBJ2-3
TGTGCCAGCAACAGACCGGGACAGGGGGCTAGAGACGCGTATTTT
CASNRPGQGARDAYF
>.|TRBD2|TRBV3-1|TRBJ2-7
TGTGCCAGCAGCCAAGGGATTGGGCTAGCGGGTTACTACAATGAGCAGTACTTC
CASSQGIGLAGYYNEQYF
>.|.|TRBV5-6|TRBJ2-7
TGTGCCAGCAAAATGACAGGACCCTACGAGCAGTACTTC
CASKMTGPYEQYF
>.|.|TRBV7-6|TRBJ2-7
TGTGCCAGCAGTTTGGGACCATCCTTGTACGAGCAGTACTTC
CASSLGPSLYEQYF
>many|.|TRBV3-1|TRBJ2-7
TGTGCCAGCTCACAGCTATCCTACGAGCAGTACTTC
CASSQLSYEQYF
>.|.|TRBV27|TRBJ1-6
TGTGCCAGCAGTCCAGGGTTGGGACCCGATTCACCCCTCCACTTT
CASSPGLGPDSPLHF
>.|.|TRBV10-3|TRBJ2-5
TGTGCCATCAGTGGGCATGGGACTGAGACCCAGTACTTC
CAISGHGTETQYF
>.|.|TRBV5-1|TRBJ2-7
TGCGCCAGCAGCTTAGACGGGAGTTCCAACGAGCAGTACTTC
CASSLDGSSNEQYF
>.|.|TRBV30|TRBJ2-1
TGTGCCTGGAGTTACTATGAGCAGTTCTTC
CAWSYYEQFF
>.|.|TRBV21-1|TRBJ1-4
TGTGCCAGCAGCAACGGACAGGGAGCAACTAATGAAAAACTGTTTTTT
CASSNGQGATNEKLFF
>.|TRBD1|TRBV20-1|TRBJ2-7
TGCAGTGCTAGCCTAAGAACAGGGGCGGGCGAGCAGTACTTC
CSASLRTGAGEQYF
>many|TRBD2|TRBV5-1|TRBJ2-3
TGCGCCAGCAGCCGTACTAGCGGGAGTGTAGATACGCAGTATTTT
CASSRTSGSVDTQYF
>few|.|TRBV27|TRBJ2-4
TGTGCCAGCAGTTTAAGGGGAGCTGGGTACATTCAGTACTTC
CASSLRGAGYIQYF
>once|.|TRBV11-1|TRBJ2-1
TGTGCCAGCAGCCCGGAGGCGGGACGGTTCAATGAGCAGTTCTTC
CASSPEAGRFNEQFF
>few|TRBD1|TRBV5-1|TRBJ2-7
TGCGCCAGCAGAAGGAACAGGGGTGGCGAGCAGTACTTC
CASRRNRGGEQYF